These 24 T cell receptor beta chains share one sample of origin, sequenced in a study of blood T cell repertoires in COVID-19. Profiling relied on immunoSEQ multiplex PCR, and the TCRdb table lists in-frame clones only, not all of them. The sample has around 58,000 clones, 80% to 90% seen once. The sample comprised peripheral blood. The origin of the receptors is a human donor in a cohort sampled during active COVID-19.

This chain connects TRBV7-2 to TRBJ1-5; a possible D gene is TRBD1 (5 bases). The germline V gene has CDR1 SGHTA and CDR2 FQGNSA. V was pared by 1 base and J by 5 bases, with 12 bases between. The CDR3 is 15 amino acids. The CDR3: CASSLGGVRHQPQHF. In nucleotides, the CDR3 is TGTGCCAGCAGCTTAGGGGGGGTCAGACATCAGCCCCAGCATTTT.

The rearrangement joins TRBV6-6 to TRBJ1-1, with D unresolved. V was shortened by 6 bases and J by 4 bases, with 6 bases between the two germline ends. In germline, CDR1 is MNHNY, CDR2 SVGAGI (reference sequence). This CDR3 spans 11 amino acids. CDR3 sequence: CASRSRTEAFF. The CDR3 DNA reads TGTGCCAGCAGATCCCGCACTGAAGCTTTCTTT.

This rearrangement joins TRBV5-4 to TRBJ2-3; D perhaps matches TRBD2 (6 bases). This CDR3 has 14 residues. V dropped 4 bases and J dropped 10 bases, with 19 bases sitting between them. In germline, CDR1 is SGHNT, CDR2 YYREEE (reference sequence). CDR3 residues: CASSRAGSTRAQYF. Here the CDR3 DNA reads TGTGCCAGCAGCCGAGCGGGCTCCACGAGGGCGCAGTATTTT.

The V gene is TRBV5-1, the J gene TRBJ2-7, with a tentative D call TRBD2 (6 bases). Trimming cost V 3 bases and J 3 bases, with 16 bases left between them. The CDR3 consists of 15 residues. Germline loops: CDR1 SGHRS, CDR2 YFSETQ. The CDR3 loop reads CASSSVGLEDYEQYF. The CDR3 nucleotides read TGCGCCAGCAGCTCGGTGGGACTGGAAGACTACGAGCAGTACTTC. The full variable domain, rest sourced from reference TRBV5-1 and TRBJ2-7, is KAGVTQTPRYLIKTRGQQVTLSCSPISGHRSVSWYQQTPGQGLQFLFEYFSETQRNKGNFPGRFSGRQFSNSRSEMNVSTLELGDSALYLCASSSVGLEDYEQYFGPGTRLTVT.

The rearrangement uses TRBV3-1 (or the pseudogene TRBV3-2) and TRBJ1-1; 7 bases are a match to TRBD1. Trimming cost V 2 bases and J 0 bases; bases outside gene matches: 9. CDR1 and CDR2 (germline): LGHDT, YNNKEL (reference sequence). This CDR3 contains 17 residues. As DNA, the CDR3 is TGTGCCAGCAGCCAAAGATTGGGGACAGCTATGAACACTGAAGCTTTCTTT. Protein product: CASSQRLGTAMNTEAFF.

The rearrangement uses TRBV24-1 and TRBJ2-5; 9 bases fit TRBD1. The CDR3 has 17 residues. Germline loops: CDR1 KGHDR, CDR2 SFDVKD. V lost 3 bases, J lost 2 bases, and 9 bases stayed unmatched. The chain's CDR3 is CATSDGGQGRHQETQYF. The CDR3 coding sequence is TGTGCCACCAGTGATGGGGGACAGGGCCGGCATCAAGAGACCCAGTACTTC.

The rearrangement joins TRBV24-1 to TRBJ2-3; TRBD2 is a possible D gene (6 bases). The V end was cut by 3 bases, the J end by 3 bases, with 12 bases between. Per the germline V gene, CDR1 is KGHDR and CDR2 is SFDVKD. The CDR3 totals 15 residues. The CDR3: CATSDRGGPTDTQYF. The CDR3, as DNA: TGTGCCACCAGTGATCGGGGAGGACCTACAGATACGCAGTATTTT.

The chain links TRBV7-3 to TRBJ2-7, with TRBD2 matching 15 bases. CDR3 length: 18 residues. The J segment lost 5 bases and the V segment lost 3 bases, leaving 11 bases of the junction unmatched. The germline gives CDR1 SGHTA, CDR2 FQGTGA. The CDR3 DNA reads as TGTGCCAGCAGCTTCTTCGCTGGGACTAGCGGGGGGAACAACGAGCAGTACTTC. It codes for CASSFFAGTSGGNNEQYF.

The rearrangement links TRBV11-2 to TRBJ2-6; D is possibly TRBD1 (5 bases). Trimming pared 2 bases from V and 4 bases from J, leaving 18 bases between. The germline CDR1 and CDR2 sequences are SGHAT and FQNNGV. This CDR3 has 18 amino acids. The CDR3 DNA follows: TGTGCCAGCAGCTTATTCCTCGTTCCAGGGCCGGGGGCCAACGTCCTGACTTTC. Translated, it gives CASSLFLVPGPGANVLTF.

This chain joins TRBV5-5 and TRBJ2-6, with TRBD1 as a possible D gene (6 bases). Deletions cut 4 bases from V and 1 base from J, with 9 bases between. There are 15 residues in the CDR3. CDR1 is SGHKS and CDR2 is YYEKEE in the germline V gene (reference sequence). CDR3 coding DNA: TGTGCCAGCAGCGCACAGGGATCTGGGGCCAACGTCCTGACTTTC. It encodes CASSAQGSGANVLTF.

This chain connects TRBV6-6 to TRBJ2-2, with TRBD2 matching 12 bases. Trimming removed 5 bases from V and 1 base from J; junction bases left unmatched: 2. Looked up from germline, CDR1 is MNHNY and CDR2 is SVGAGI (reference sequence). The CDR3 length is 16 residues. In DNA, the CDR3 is TGTGCCAGCAGTCGACTAGCGGGAGTGAACACCGGGGAGCTGTTTTTT. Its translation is CASSRLAGVNTGELFF.

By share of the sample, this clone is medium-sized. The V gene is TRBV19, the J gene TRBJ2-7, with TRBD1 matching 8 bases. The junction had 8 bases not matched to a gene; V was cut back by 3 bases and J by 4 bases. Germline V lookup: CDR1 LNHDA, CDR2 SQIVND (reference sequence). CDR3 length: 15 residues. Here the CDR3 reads CASSISGQGSYEQYF. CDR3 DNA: TGTGCCAGTAGTATCTCTGGACAGGGATCTTACGAGCAGTACTTC.

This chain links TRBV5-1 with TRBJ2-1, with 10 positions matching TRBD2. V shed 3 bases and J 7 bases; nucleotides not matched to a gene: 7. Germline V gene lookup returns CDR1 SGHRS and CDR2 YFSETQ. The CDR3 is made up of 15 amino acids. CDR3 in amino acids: CASSSRAGGLNEQFF. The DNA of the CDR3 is TGCGCCAGCAGCTCCAGAGCGGGGGGGCTGAATGAGCAGTTCTTC.

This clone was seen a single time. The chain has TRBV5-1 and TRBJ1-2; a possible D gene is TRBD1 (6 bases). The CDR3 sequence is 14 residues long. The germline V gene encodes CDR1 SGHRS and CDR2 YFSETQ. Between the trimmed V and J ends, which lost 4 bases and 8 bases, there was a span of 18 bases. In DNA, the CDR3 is TGCGCCAGCAGCCCCGGGACACAGGGCGGGGGCTACACCTTC. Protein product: CASSPGTQGGGYTF.

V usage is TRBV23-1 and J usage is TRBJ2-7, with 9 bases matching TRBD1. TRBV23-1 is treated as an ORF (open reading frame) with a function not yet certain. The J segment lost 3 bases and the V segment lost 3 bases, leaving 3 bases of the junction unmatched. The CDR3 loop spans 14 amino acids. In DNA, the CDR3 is TGCGCCAGCAGTCATCGGACAGGGGACTACGAGCAGTACTTC. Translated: CASSHRTGDYEQYF.

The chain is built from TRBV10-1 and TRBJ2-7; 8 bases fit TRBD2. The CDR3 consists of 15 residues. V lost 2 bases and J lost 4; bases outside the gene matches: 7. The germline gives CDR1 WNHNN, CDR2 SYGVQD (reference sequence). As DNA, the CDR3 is TGCGCCAGCAGTGAGAGCTCGGGGGGGGTATACGAGCAGTACTTC. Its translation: CASSESSGGVYEQYF.

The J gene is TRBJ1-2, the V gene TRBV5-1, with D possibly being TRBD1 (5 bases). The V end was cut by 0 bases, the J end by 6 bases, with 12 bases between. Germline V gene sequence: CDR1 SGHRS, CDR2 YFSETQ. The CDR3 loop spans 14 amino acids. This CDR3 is CASSLVAGTHGYTF. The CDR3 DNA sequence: TGCGCCAGCAGCTTGGTGGCAGGGACTCATGGCTACACCTTC.

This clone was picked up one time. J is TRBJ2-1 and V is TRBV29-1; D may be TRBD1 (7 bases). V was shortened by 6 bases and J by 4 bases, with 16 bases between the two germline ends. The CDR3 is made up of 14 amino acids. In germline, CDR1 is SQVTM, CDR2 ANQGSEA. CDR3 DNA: TGCAGCGTCGGAGACAGGGCGGGGTACAATGAGCAGTTCTTC. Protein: CSVGDRAGYNEQFF.

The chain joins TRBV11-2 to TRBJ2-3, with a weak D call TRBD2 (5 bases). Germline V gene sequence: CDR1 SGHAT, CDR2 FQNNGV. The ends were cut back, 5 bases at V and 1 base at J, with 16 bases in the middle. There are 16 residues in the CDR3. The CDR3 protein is CASSTGEFWGTDTQYF. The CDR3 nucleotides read TGTGCCAGCAGCACCGGGGAATTTTGGGGCACAGATACGCAGTATTTT.

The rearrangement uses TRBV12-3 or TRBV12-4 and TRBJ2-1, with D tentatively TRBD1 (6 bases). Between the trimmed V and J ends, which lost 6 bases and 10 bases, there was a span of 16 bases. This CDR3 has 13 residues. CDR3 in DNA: TGTGCCAGCAGAGAACCCCCCGGGACAGAGCAGTTCTTC. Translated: CASREPPGTEQFF.

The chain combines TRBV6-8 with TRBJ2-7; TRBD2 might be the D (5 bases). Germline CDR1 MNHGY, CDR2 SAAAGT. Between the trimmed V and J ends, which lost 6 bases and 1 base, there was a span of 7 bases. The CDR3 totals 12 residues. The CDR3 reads CASRGSSYEQYF. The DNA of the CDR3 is TGTGCCAGCAGAGGGAGTTCCTACGAGCAGTACTTC.

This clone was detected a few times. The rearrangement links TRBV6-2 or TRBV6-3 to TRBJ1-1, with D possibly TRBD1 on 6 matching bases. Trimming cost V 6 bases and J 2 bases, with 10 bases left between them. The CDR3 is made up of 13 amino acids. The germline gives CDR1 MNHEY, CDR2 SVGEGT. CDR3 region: CASSLQGNTEAFF. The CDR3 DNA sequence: TGTGCCAGCAGCCTACAGGGCAACACTGAAGCTTTCTTT.

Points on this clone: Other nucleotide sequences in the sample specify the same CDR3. This chain's CDR3 is CASSRQGAYEQYF. The CDR3 coding sequence is TGTGCCAGCAGCCGACAGGGGGCCTACGAGCAGTACTTC. The chain has TRBV5-5 and TRBJ2-7, with 9 bases identical to TRBD1. The CDR3 length is 13 residues. The V segment lost 4 bases and the J segment 2 bases; nucleotides outside the gene matches: 1. Germline V CDR1 and CDR2: SGHKS, YYEKEE (reference sequence).

CDR3 coding DNA: TGTGCCAGCAGTTACTTGACAGGGGCGGGGAAGAGATACACCTTC. Protein: CASSYLTGAGKRYTF. The chain is built from TRBV6-5 and TRBJ1-2, with TRBD1 identical over 8 bases. V was pared by 1 base and J by 11 bases, with 12 bases of the junction left unmatched. The CDR3 spans 15 residues. Looked up from germline, CDR1 is MNHEY and CDR2 is SVGAGI.